Sequencing of this TCR beta chain was carried out in a study of vaccination effects on CD4 cells after COVID-19. Study summary: Three convalescent patients were sampled both early and late post-vaccination.

Before any sequencing was done, the ViraFEST assay used viral peptide pools to expand antigen-specific CD4+ T cells. CD4+ T cells were isolated after roughly nine days of culture. It was between March and December 2020 that the person had a SARS-CoV-2 infection confirmed by PCR. Participants were given two doses of BNT162b2 or mRNA-1273 vaccine. Peptides at roughly 10 ug/ml and IL-2 at 10 IU/ml were added to about 2 million PBMC per well. Here immunoSEQ multiplex PCR was the method, and the copy in TCRdb shows in-frame clones only, minus some. The sample holds about 17,000 clones, around 80% seen once. With regard to this clone: Its specificity is unknown.

The input for sequencing was CD4+ T cells from PBMCs cultured with SARS-CoV-2 spike peptides, taken after COVID-19 vaccination. The receptor was isolated from a human donor who had a prior SARS-CoV-2 infection.

CDR3 loop: CASSLSFRDRTPEAFF. In DNA form, the CDR3 reads TGTGCCAGCAGTTTATCGTTCCGCGACAGGACGCCTGAAGCTTTCTTT. J is TRBJ1-1 and V is TRBV27, with D perhaps TRBD1 (6 bases). This CDR3 region has 16 residues. The V gene lost 0 bases and the J gene lost 6 bases, with 17 bases spanning the gap. Germline V gene sequence: CDR1 MNHEY, CDR2 SMNVEV (reference sequence).